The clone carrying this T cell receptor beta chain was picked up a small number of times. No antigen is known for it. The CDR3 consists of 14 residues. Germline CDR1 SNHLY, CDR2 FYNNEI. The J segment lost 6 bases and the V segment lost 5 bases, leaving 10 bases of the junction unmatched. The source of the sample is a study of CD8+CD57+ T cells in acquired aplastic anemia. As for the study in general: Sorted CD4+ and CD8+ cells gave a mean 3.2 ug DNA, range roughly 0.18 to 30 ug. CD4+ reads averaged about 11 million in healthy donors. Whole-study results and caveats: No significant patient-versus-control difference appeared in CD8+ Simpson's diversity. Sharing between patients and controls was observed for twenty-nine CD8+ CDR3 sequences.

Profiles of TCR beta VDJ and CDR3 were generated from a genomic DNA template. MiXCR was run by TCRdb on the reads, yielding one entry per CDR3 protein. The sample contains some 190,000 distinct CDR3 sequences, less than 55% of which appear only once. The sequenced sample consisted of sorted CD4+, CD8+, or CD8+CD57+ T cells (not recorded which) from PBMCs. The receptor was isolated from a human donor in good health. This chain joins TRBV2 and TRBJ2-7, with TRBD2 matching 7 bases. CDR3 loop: CASSPRPGEGEQYF. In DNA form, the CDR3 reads TGTGCCAGCAGTCCACGGCCCGGGGAGGGCGAGCAGTACTTC.